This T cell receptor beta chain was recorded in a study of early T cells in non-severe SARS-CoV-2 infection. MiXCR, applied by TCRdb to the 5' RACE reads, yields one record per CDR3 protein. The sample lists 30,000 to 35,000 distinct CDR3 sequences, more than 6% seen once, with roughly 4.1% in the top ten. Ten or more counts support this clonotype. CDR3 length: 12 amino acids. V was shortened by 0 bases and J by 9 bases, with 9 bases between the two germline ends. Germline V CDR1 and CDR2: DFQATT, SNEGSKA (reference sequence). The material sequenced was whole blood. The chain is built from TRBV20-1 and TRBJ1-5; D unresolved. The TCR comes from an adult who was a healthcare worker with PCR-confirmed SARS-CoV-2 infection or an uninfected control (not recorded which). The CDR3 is CSARDLLGPQHF. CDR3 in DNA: TGCAGTGCTAGAGATCTTCTAGGGCCCCAGCATTTT.